This TCR beta chain originates from a study of CD8+ T cells in alopecia areata. The CDR3 extends over 16 amino acids. In germline, CDR1 is GTSNPN, CDR2 SVGIG (reference sequence). The V gene end was trimmed by 6 bases and the J gene end by 5 bases; junction bases not matched to a gene: 15. Following extraction, RNA underwent reverse transcription to cDNA, which served as the sequencing template. Only in-frame clones appear in the TCRdb table, and some are missing; sequencing was by immunoSEQ multiplex PCR. The data contain 200,000 to 250,000 clones, roughly two fifths of them seen just once; the ten biggest clones take up 0.45% to 0.55%. As to treatment: oral pan-JAK inhibitor, 5-10 mg twice daily.

The receptor comes from a human donor with alopecia areata. Sequencing was performed on CD4+ T cells sorted from blood, taken at approximately week 30, from a patient treated with tofacitinib. The chain has TRBV30 and TRBJ1-5; TRBD1 matches 8 bases. Here the CDR3 DNA reads TGTGCCTGTCCACAGGGGGGTAGTGGACAGGATCAGCCCCAGCATTTT. Its translation: CACPQGGSGQDQPQHF.